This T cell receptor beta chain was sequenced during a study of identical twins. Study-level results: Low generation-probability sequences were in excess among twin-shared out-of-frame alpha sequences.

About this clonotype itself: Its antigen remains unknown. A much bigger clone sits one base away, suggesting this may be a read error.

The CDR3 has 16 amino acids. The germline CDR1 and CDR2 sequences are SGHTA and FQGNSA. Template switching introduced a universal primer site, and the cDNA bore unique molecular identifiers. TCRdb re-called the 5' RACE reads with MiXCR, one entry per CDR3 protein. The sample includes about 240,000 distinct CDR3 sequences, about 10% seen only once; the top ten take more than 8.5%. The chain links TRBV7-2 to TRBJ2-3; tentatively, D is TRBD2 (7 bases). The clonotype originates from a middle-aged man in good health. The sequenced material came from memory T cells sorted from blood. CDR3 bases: TGTGCCAGCAGCTTAGAGGGGGGGGCGAGCATAGATACGCAGTATTTT. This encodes CASSLEGGASIDTQYF.